This paragraph reports one T cell receptor (beta chain). The germline V gene has CDR1 SGHTA and CDR2 FQGNSA. The CDR3 runs 18 residues. V shed 4 bases, J shed 4 bases, and the junction held 17 bases outside the gene matches. This sample is part of a study of blood T cell repertoires in COVID-19. Across the study: Samples came from the United States, Italy and Spain, spanning acute and convalescent COVID-19. Sources were T cells, B-cell-depleted T cells, or PBMCs; the material itself was cDNA or gDNA.

In the original processing: Amplification from reference gene primers served as the basis for estimated nucleated cell counts. The table came from immunoSEQ multiplex PCR; TCRdb's copy has only in-frame clones and leaves some out. V and J calls plus clone size are reproduced from that table; the DNA served to infer D and trimming. In the table there are around 210,000 clones, around nine tenths of which are singletons. The chain links TRBV7-2 to TRBJ2-5; 8 nucleotides line up with TRBD1. This TCR was sampled from a man between 18 and 35 years old with active or convalescent COVID-19. Sequencing was performed on peripheral blood. The CDR3, as DNA: TGTGCCAGCAGCTCCCACCCTTCGGACAGGGTGTTAGGAGAGACCCAGTACTTC. Translation: CASSSHPSDRVLGETQYF.